The 15 T cell receptor beta chains in this list originate from one sample, sequenced in a study of blood T cell repertoires in COVID-19. Sequencing used immunoSEQ multiplex PCR; TCRdb keeps in-frame clones, though not all of them. The profile covers more than 100,000 clones, with approximately 90% appearing a single time and almost 4.5% taken by the ten largest. Sequencing was done on a sample of peripheral blood. These receptors all stem from a middle-aged man with acute or convalescent COVID-19.

The rearrangement links TRBV23-1 to TRBJ2-2; 7 bases are a match to TRBD2. TRBV23-1 has ORF status, its function being uncertain. After removal of 0 bases from V and 6 bases from J, the junction contained 7 bases not matched to a gene. The CDR3 is 16 amino acids. CDR3 coding DNA: TGCGCCAGCAGTCAATCGGTGACTAGCAGGGCCGGGGAGCTGTTTTTT. It yields the protein CASSQSVTSRAGELFF.

The rearrangement links TRBV5-1 to TRBJ2-7, with 7 bases that match TRBD1. V dropped 7 bases and J dropped 2; count of bases not matched to a gene: 6. This CDR3 is built from 13 residues. Germline-derived CDR1 and CDR2 are SGHRS and YFSETQ. The CDR3 reads CASRQGQTYEQYF. Here the CDR3 DNA reads TGCGCCAGCCGACAGGGCCAAACCTACGAGCAGTACTTC.

The rearrangement links TRBV6-2 or TRBV6-3 to TRBJ1-2; D remains unclear. CDR1 MNHEY and CDR2 SVGEGT come from the germline V gene. The CDR3 covers 13 residues. V was pared by 2 bases and J by 6 bases, with 10 bases between. CDR3 coding DNA: TGTGCCAGCAGTTACGGACTGGCAAATGGCTACACCTTC. The encoded protein is CASSYGLANGYTF.

The rearrangement joins TRBV7-2 to TRBJ1-2; D not certain. There are 14 residues in the CDR3. V was pared by 2 bases and J by 7 bases, with 14 bases between. Germline lookup yields CDR1 SGHTA and CDR2 FQGNSA. The CDR3: CASSLSPPSSGYTF. DNA of the CDR3: TGTGCCAGCAGCTTAAGTCCACCCTCCAGTGGCTACACCTTC.

This clone was seen a few times. The V gene is TRBV19, the J gene TRBJ1-2, with 7 bases lining up with TRBD1. V lost 6 bases and J lost 5; bases outside the gene matches: 12. In germline, CDR1 is LNHDA, CDR2 SQIVND (reference sequence). The CDR3 consists of 15 residues. Here the CDR3 reads CASRIWRTGLYGYTF. The CDR3 DNA is TGTGCCAGTAGGATATGGAGGACAGGATTATATGGCTACACCTTC.

V is TRBV18 and J is TRBJ1-5; no firm D call. Germline CDR1 KGHSH, CDR2 LQKENI. V lost 1 base to trimming and J lost 3 bases, with 7 bases between them. CDR3 size: 14 residues. As DNA, the CDR3 is TGTGCCAGCTCACCACAACAGATCAATCAGCCCCAGCATTTT. Amino acids: CASSPQQINQPQHF.

Written as DNA, the CDR3 is TGCGCCAGCAGCTTGAGACAGCCTAATGAAAAACTGTTTTTT. Translation gives CASSLRQPNEKLFF. The chain employs TRBV5-1 and TRBJ1-4; weak D call: TRBD1 (5 bases). Trimming took off 1 base at V and 3 bases at J, with 7 bases between the two ends. Germline V gene sequence: CDR1 SGHRS, CDR2 YFSETQ. This CDR3 comprises 14 residues.

This sequence joins TRBV19 and TRBJ2-7; 7 nucleotides align to TRBD1. The V gene end was trimmed by 5 bases and the J gene end by 2 bases; junction bases not matched to a gene: 3. The CDR3 is 13 amino acids. Germline CDR1 reads LNHDA; CDR2 reads SQIVND (reference sequence). The DNA of the CDR3 is TGTGCCAGTAGTGACAGGGCGACCTACGAGCAGTACTTC. This codes for CASSDRATYEQYF.

V and J are TRBV12-3 or TRBV12-4 and TRBJ2-7; D is perhaps TRBD2 (6 bases). V lost 7 bases and J 3 bases, leaving 13 bases between the germline ends. The CDR3 covers 13 residues. This chain's CDR3 is CASTQTGGYEQYF. DNA of the CDR3: TGTGCCAGCACCCAGACCGGGGGCTACGAGCAGTACTTC.

J is TRBJ2-1 and V is TRBV5-6; 7 nucleotides align to TRBD1. CDR3 length equals 16 residues. Germline CDR1 reads SGHDT; CDR2 reads YYEEEE. The ends lost 4 bases at V and 7 bases at J; junction bases unmatched: 14. The DNA for the CDR3 is TGTGCCAGCAGCCGTGCTAGACAGGGAACGCGGAATGAGCAGTTCTTC. Its protein is CASSRARQGTRNEQFF.

The V gene is TRBV15, the J gene TRBJ2-4; possible D gene TRBD1, 6 bases. CDR1 is LNHNV, CDR2 YYDKDF, per germline (reference sequence). The CDR3 is made up of 15 amino acids. With 3 bases removed from V and 0 bases from J, the gap between germline ends came to 9 bases. The CDR3 DNA sequence: TGTGCCACCAGCAGGATACAGGGAGCCAAAAACATTCAGTACTTC. Residues: CATSRIQGAKNIQYF.

The rearrangement joins TRBV29-1 to TRBJ2-3; TRBD1 aligns across 8 bases. From germline, CDR1 is SQVTM and CDR2 ANQGSEA. This CDR3 is 10 amino acids long. With V trimmed by 7 bases and J by 9 bases, 3 bases remained unmatched. As DNA, the CDR3 is TGCAGCGCTGGACAGGGCACGCAGTATTTT. Amino acid sequence: CSAGQGTQYF.

This chain uses TRBV6-5 with TRBJ1-5; no reliable D call. Germline loops: CDR1 MNHEY, CDR2 SVGAGI. The CDR3 covers 14 residues. V lost 6 bases and J 5 bases, leaving 14 bases between the germline ends. The CDR3 DNA is TGTGCCAGCAGGCCCGGGAGAGGCGATCAGCCCCAGCATTTT. It codes for CASRPGRGDQPQHF.

In the case of this clone: The same CDR3 also results from other DNA sequences found in this sample. This chain connects TRBV2 to TRBJ1-2; TRBD1 matches at 9 bases. Germline CDR1 reads SNHLY; CDR2 reads FYNNEI. J lost 2 bases, V lost 6 bases, and 7 bases had no gene match. This CDR3 has 15 residues. This CDR3 is CASRPDRGANYGYTF. CDR3 DNA sequence: TGTGCCAGCAGACCCGACAGGGGGGCCAACTATGGCTACACCTTC.

The chain links TRBV12-2 to TRBJ1-5. TRBV12-2 is recorded as a pseudogene. The CDR3 spans 16 residues. CDR3: CASRLRRVYSNQPQHF. CDR3 DNA: TGTGCAAGTCGCCTAAGGAGGGTTTATAGCAATCAGCCCCAGCATTTT.